The clone carrying this TCR beta chain was seen ten or more times. TCRdb re-called the 5' RACE reads through MiXCR, storing one row per CDR3 protein. Here the sample spans 50,000 to 80,000 distinct CDR3 sequences, about 19% being singletons. Trimming took off 0 bases at V and 7 bases at J, with 12 bases between the two ends. Germline loops: CDR1 DFQATT, CDR2 SNEGSKA (reference sequence). CDR3 length: 13 residues. This sample is drawn from a study of HIV-infected patients and healthy controls. V and J are TRBV20-1 and TRBJ2-5, with D possibly TRBD2 on 5 matching bases. This TCR came from a human donor in good health. Sequenced: CD4+ T cells from blood. The CDR3 nucleotides are TGCAGTGCTAGAGAAGGACTCGGCGGGACCCAGTACTTC. Protein product: CSAREGLGGTQYF.